This T cell receptor (beta chain) comes out of a study of CD8 T cells in ankylosing spondylitis. Quantitative 5'-RACE with molecular barcodes generated TCR beta libraries. A single record per CDR3 protein comes from TCRdb applying MiXCR to the 5' RACE reads. The sample yields 200,000 to 250,000 distinct CDR3 sequences, around 11% seen once. CDR1 and CDR2 from the germline V gene are SGDLS and YYNGEE. Trimming removed 0 bases at V and 4 bases at J, with 7 bases between. The CDR3 runs 13 residues. At least ten counts were recorded for this clonotype. Sample: blood, either unsorted or a sorted T cell fraction (not recorded which). V and J are TRBV9 and TRBJ1-2, with a possible D match to TRBD1 (6 bases). The sequence derives from a male donor with ankylosing spondylitis or in good health (not recorded which). The CDR3 spells CASSVEDSYGYTF. The CDR3, as DNA: TGTGCCAGCAGCGTAGAGGACAGCTATGGCTACACCTTC.